A selection of T cell receptor beta chains follows, all from one sample in a study of cytomegalovirus exposure and HLA in healthy donors. Clones were sequenced by immunoSEQ multiplex PCR, and TCRdb holds only the in-frame ones, with some missing. The sample comprises tens of thousands of clones, roughly 80% of which are singletons, and roughly 3.5% rests with the top ten. Sequences were obtained from PBMCs. The receptors derive from a man aged 25 to 45 in good health and CMV-seronegative. Both conserved end residues are part of each CDR3. D genes are given only for firm matches. Not every row has a clone size; where given, it reads once, few, many or a size class.

.	TRBV7-9	.	TRBJ2-7	CASSSPGGLVSSYEQYF	TGTGCCAGCAGCTCCCCTGGTGGCCTAGTTAGTTCCTACGAGCAGTACTTC
TRBD2	TRBV29-1	once	TRBJ2-7	CSVEVGGSSYEQYF	TGCAGCGTTGAAGTGGGCGGGAGCTCCTACGAGCAGTACTTC
TRBD2	TRBV7-9	.	TRBJ2-3	CASSFGTSASTDTQYF	TGTGCCAGCAGCTTTGGGACTAGCGCTAGCACAGATACGCAGTATTTT
TRBD2	TRBV27	.	TRBJ2-1	CATPLGGGNNEQFF	TGTGCCACCCCACTTGGCGGGGGAAACAATGAGCAGTTCTTC
TRBD2	TRBV4-2	.	TRBJ2-3	CASSQVLAGADTQYF	TGTGCCAGCAGCCAAGTACTAGCGGGAGCAGATACGCAGTATTTT
.	TRBV6-1	.	TRBJ1-2	CASSEAPRQGYTF	TGTGCCAGCAGTGAAGCTCCCAGGCAAGGCTACACCTTC
TRBD1	TRBV2	few	TRBJ1-2	CASSGQGADYGYTF	TGTGCCAGCAGTGGACAGGGGGCTGACTATGGCTACACCTTC
.	TRBV18	.	TRBJ2-7	CASSPPSQGTWGEQYF	TGTGCCAGCTCACCACCGTCCCAGGGAACCTGGGGCGAGCAGTACTTC
TRBD1	TRBV19	.	TRBJ2-5	CASSRAVRTGGETQYF	TGTGCCAGTAGTAGGGCCGTTAGGACAGGGGGAGAGACCCAGTACTTC
TRBD1	TRBV30	.	TRBJ2-7	CAWSVGRTGTYEQYF	TGTGCCTGGAGTGTGGGCCGGACAGGGACCTACGAGCAGTACTTC
.	TRBV5-4	.	TRBJ1-2	CASSLVHRAGGYTF	TGTGCCAGCAGCTTGGTCCACAGGGCCGGCGGCTACACCTTC
.	TRBV6-5	few	TRBJ2-7	CASSYSLGGGYEQYF	TGTGCCAGCAGTTACTCGTTAGGGGGTGGGTACGAGCAGTACTTC
.	TRBV19	.	TRBJ2-3	CATGPDTLTQYF	TGTGCCACCGGCCCGGACACCTTGACGCAGTATTTT
.	TRBV4-2	.	TRBJ2-3	CASSQDSLTPGDTDTQYF	TGTGCCAGCAGCCAAGATTCTTTAACTCCCGGGGACACAGATACGCAGTATTTT
.	TRBV6-6	.	TRBJ2-7	CASSYIGTPAYEQYF	TGTGCCAGCAGTTACATAGGGACACCTGCCTACGAGCAGTACTTC
TRBD2	TRBV4-1	few	TRBJ2-3	CASSQEIAGSTDTQYF	TGCGCCAGCAGCCAAGAGATAGCGGGGAGCACAGATACGCAGTATTTT
.	TRBV28	.	TRBJ2-2	CASRRAGPTGELFF	TGTGCCAGCAGAAGGGCAGGGCCCACCGGGGAGCTGTTTTTT
.	TRBV16	few	TRBJ2-7	CASSQLEVYEQYF	TGTGCCAGCAGTCAACTGGAGGTCTACGAGCAGTACTTC
.	TRBV2	.	TRBJ1-4	CASSAIDFATNEKLFF	TGTGCCAGCAGTGCTATAGACTTCGCAACTAATGAAAAACTGTTTTTT
TRBD1	TRBV10-2	.	TRBJ2-7	CASSNRGHPYEQYF	TGCGCCAGCAGTAACAGGGGACACCCCTACGAGCAGTACTTC
TRBD1	TRBV10-3	.	TRBJ2-7	CAISESSPRRQGPSYEQYF	TGTGCCATCAGTGAGTCCTCCCCCCGGCGACAGGGTCCATCCTACGAGCAGTACTTC
TRBD1	TRBV11-2	.	TRBJ2-3	CASRPGTGSGTDTQYF	TGTGCCAGCAGGCCCGGGACAGGGTCGGGCACAGATACGCAGTATTTT
.	TRBV28	.	TRBJ1-1	CASSATPNTEAFF	TGTGCCAGCAGTGCGACACCTAACACTGAAGCTTTCTTT
TRBD1	TRBV5-1	.	TRBJ2-6	CASRGQDPGPGANVLTF	TGCGCCAGCAGGGGACAGGACCCAGGCCCTGGGGCCAACGTCCTGACTTTC
TRBD1	TRBV19	once	TRBJ1-6	CASTGTGVRNSPLHF	TGTGCCAGTACCGGGACAGGGGTAAGAAATTCACCCCTCCACTTT
.	TRBV5-1	.	TRBJ1-1	CASTTAAATEAFF	TGCGCCAGCACCACAGCCGCAGCTACTGAAGCTTTCTTT
.	TRBV29-1	.	TRBJ2-2	CSVEKQLNTGELFF	TGCAGCGTTGAGAAGCAATTGAACACCGGGGAGCTGTTTTTT
.	TRBV5-1	.	TRBJ1-2	CASSSQGFGGYTF	TGCGCCAGCAGCTCACAGGGATTCGGAGGCTACACCTTC
.	TRBV6-6	.	TRBJ1-2	CASSYMTTADGYTF	TGTGCCAGCAGTTACATGACAACTGCCGATGGCTACACCTTC
.	TRBV21-1	.	TRBJ1-5	CASSNRSGDRVHYSNQPQHF	TGTGCCAGCAGCAACCGATCGGGGGACAGGGTCCACTATAGCAATCAGCCCCAGCATTTT
.	TRBV18	.	TRBJ1-5	CASRRDRNQPQHF	TGTGCCAGCCGGCGGGACCGCAATCAGCCCCAGCATTTT
.	TRBV7-9	.	TRBJ1-4	CASSPGHSGNEKLFF	TGTGCCAGCAGCCCCGGACACTCGGGTAATGAAAAACTGTTTTTT
.	TRBV5-6	few	TRBJ1-1	CASSYGRGATEAFF	TGTGCCAGCAGCTACGGGAGGGGGGCGACTGAAGCTTTCTTT
.	TRBV5-6	medium-sized	TRBJ2-2	CASSFGNTGELFF	TGTGCCAGCAGCTTCGGTAACACCGGGGAGCTGTTTTTT
.	TRBV6-1	.	TRBJ1-2	CASSEGRRNYGYTF	TGTGCCAGCAGTGAAGGTCGCAGAAACTATGGCTACACCTTC
TRBD1	TRBV9	.	TRBJ2-7	CASSVGPDRGHEQYF	TGTGCCAGCAGCGTAGGGCCAGACAGGGGCCACGAGCAGTACTTC
TRBD2	TRBV29-1	.	TRBJ2-7	CSVLGRAGEFEQYF	TGCAGCGTCCTCGGGCGAGCGGGAGAATTCGAGCAGTACTTC
TRBD2	TRBV6-5	.	TRBJ2-1	CASSYLGGRRQFF	TGTGCCAGCAGTTACCTCGGCGGGAGAAGGCAGTTCTTC
TRBD1	TRBV5-6	few	TRBJ1-2	CASSATGNYGYTF	TGTGCCAGCAGCGCGACAGGGAACTATGGCTACACCTTC
.	TRBV19	.	TRBJ2-3	CASSIDAGNTDTQYF	TGTGCCAGTAGTATAGATGCCGGGAACACAGATACGCAGTATTTT
TRBD1	TRBV6-5	.	TRBJ2-7	CASSLTGTESYEQYF	TGTGCCAGCAGTCTTACCGGGACAGAATCCTACGAGCAGTACTTC
TRBD2	TRBV30	.	TRBJ2-3	CAWSVGTSGRTDTQYF	TGTGCCTGGAGTGTCGGGACTAGCGGGAGGACAGATACGCAGTATTTT
.	TRBV18	.	TRBJ1-2	CASSPENYYGYTF	TGTGCCAGCTCACCAGAGAATTACTATGGCTACACCTTC
.	TRBV4-2	.	TRBJ2-1	CASSQQSGRDNEQFF	TGTGCCAGCAGCCAACAGAGCGGGCGCGACAATGAGCAGTTCTTC
.	TRBV10-3	.	TRBJ2-3	CAISGGYHSTDTQYF	TGTGCCATCAGTGGCGGCTACCATAGCACAGATACGCAGTATTTT
TRBD1	TRBV5-1	.	TRBJ1-1	CASTGQGNTEAFF	TGCGCCAGCACCGGACAGGGGAACACTGAAGCTTTCTTT
.	TRBV30	.	TRBJ1-1	CAWSVRGLNTEAFF	TGTGCCTGGAGTGTCCGGGGATTGAACACTGAAGCTTTCTTT
TRBD1	TRBV4-3	.	TRBJ2-7	CASSQETGRAYEQYF	TGCGCCAGCAGCCAAGAGACAGGGCGGGCCTACGAGCAGTACTTC
.	TRBV27	.	TRBJ1-4	CASSEVSGTNEKLFF	TGTGCCAGCAGTGAAGTATCAGGCACTAATGAAAAACTGTTTTTT
TRBD1	TRBV6-6	.	TRBJ1-5	CASSPGQGIQPQHF	TGTGCCAGCAGTCCCGGACAGGGCATTCAGCCCCAGCATTTT
.	TRBV11-2	.	TRBJ2-7	CASSLEWTLYEQYF	TGTGCCAGCAGCTTAGAGTGGACTTTATACGAGCAGTACTTC
.	TRBV4-1	.	TRBJ2-2	CASSQRMVSGLNRRNTGELFF	TGCGCCAGCAGCCAAAGGATGGTTAGCGGACTGAACAGGAGGAACACCGGGGAGCTGTTTTTT
TRBD1	TRBV15	.	TRBJ2-7	CATRGDRTDYEQYF	TGTGCCACCAGAGGGGACAGGACCGACTACGAGCAGTACTTC